This T cell receptor beta chain was identified during a study of early T cells in non-severe SARS-CoV-2 infection. Germline trimming cut 2 bases from V and 0 bases from J; bases unmatched to any gene: 8. This CDR3 has 18 amino acids. Germline V gene sequence: CDR1 MNHNS, CDR2 SASEGT. The study, taken as a whole, reports: Anti-spike CD8 responses were favored by VDJdb matching, which missed private and CD4 specificities.

This clonotype appeared many times. Its antigen remains unknown. TCRdb independently ran MiXCR on the 5' RACE reads; one entry per CDR3 protein. The table includes 20,000 to 25,000 distinct CDR3 sequences, 4% detected once. This clonotype was sampled from an adult who was a healthcare worker with PCR-confirmed SARS-CoV-2 infection or an uninfected control (not recorded which). The sample was whole blood. The chain combines TRBV6-1 with TRBJ2-1, with 9 bases fitting TRBD2. CDR3 loop: CASSESLSGRSSYNEQFF. The DNA of the CDR3 is TGTGCCAGCAGTGAATCATTGAGCGGGAGGAGCTCCTACAATGAGCAGTTCTTC.